These 14 T cell receptor beta chains share one sample of origin, sequenced in a study of T-cell reconstitution after alpha-beta-depleted transplantation in children. Using unique molecular identifiers, the investigators prepared the TCRbeta library. TCRdb recomputed calls from the PCR reads with MiXCR, one row per CDR3 protein. The repertoire holds about 540,000 distinct CDR3 sequences, 25% to 30% seen once, with under 45% in the top ten. The sequencing used PBMCs, collected before TCRalphabeta/CD19-depleted stem cell transplant. These receptors were taken from a boy less than two years old with Wiskott-Aldrich syndrome, due to receive a stem cell transplant.

This clonotype was detected a few times. This sequence joins TRBV12-3 or TRBV12-4 and TRBJ2-1, with D uncertain. V was shortened by 3 bases and J by 0 bases, with 9 bases between the two germline ends. The length of the CDR3 is 15 residues. CDR3 coding DNA: TGTGCCAGCAGTTTCCCCACGAGCTCCTACAATGAGCAGTTCTTC. Translating it yields CASSFPTSSYNEQFF.

This clonotype has only a few counts. V is TRBV30 and J is TRBJ1-5; D remains unclear. Germline V gene data show CDR1 as GTSNPN and CDR2 as SVGIG (reference sequence). The CDR3 contains 13 residues. V lost 1 base and J 4 bases, leaving 8 bases between the germline ends. CDR3 amino acids: CAWSDRRNQPQHF. The CDR3 DNA sequence: TGTGCCTGGAGTGATAGGCGAAATCAGCCCCAGCATTTT.

Only a few counts were recorded for this clonotype. This chain connects TRBV20-1 to TRBJ2-1, with D unclear. The CDR3 has 15 amino acids. Germline lookup yields CDR1 DFQATT and CDR2 SNEGSKA (reference sequence). V was shortened by 3 bases and J by 1 base, with 13 bases between the two germline ends. CDR3 in DNA: TGCAGTGCTAGCATTTTGGGAACGTCCTACAATGAGCAGTTCTTC. Translation: CSASILGTSYNEQFF.

This clonotype occurred a few times. The junction does not match germline at one end; this may be a read error. The DNA for the CDR3 is TGTGCCATCAGGGACAGCCTAAGCATAGATACGCAGTATTTT. This encodes CAIRDSLSIDTQYF. The chain carries TRBV10-3 and TRBJ2-3; D may be TRBD1 (6 bases). Germline-derived CDR1 and CDR2 are ENHRY and SYGVKD. CDR3 length: 14 amino acids.

The chain uses TRBV5-6 and TRBJ2-3, with TRBD2 matching 8 bases. CDR1 and CDR2 (germline): SGHDT, YYEEEE. The length of the CDR3 is 15 residues. V trimming: 2 bases; J trimming: 6 bases; junction bases outside the gene matches: 8. The CDR3 DNA reads TGTGCCAGCAGCTTTAGGACTAGCTTTTTGGATACGCAGTATTTT. It specifies CASSFRTSFLDTQYF.

V usage is TRBV11-2 and J usage is TRBJ1-2; possible D gene TRBD1, 5 bases. V was clipped by 6 bases and J by 3 bases, with 11 bases between them. CDR1 is SGHAT, CDR2 FQNNGV, per germline. The CDR3 runs 13 residues. In nucleotides, the CDR3 is TGTGCCAGCAGGCCGATCAGGGACTATGGCTACACCTTC. Translating gives CASRPIRDYGYTF.

The table lists this clonotype with a few counts. The V and J genes are TRBV7-8 and TRBJ2-3; D is possibly TRBD1 (5 bases). The CDR3 loop spans 14 amino acids. V was pared by 5 bases and J by 3 bases, with 12 bases between. The germline gives CDR1 SGHVS, CDR2 FQNEAQ. CDR3 amino acids: CASSRNDRTDTQYF. The CDR3 region has the DNA TGTGCCAGCAGCCGTAACGACAGAACAGATACGCAGTATTTT.

For the CDR3, the DNA is TGCGCCAGCAGCTTACTGAGCGGGCAGGGAGGCACCGGGGAGCTGTTTTTT. Its protein is CASSLLSGQGGTGELFF. The rearrangement uses TRBV5-1 and TRBJ2-2; the D gene is possibly TRBD2 (6 bases). The germline gives CDR1 SGHRS, CDR2 YFSETQ. V lost 2 bases and J lost 4, with 18 bases in between. The CDR3 extends over 17 amino acids.

The V gene is TRBV12-3 or TRBV12-4, the J gene TRBJ1-1; TRBD1 is a possible D gene (6 bases). The CDR3 has 14 amino acids. Trimming cost V 6 bases and J 1 base, with 12 bases left between them. The CDR3 is CASSLGGWNTEAFF. The CDR3 DNA is TGTGCCAGCAGCCTAGGGGGTTGGAACACTGAAGCTTTCTTT.

The chain uses TRBV5-1 and TRBJ2-5, with D maybe TRBD2 (5 bases). Trimming took off 0 bases at V and 2 bases at J, with 14 bases between the two ends. The germline gives CDR1 SGHRS, CDR2 YFSETQ. The CDR3 length is 16 residues. CDR3: CASSLEGRLLQETQYF. In DNA, the CDR3 is TGCGCCAGCAGCTTGGAGGGTCGACTACTACAAGAGACCCAGTACTTC.

This clonotype has more than one count but fewer than ten. This chain links TRBV19 with TRBJ2-7; a possible D gene is TRBD2 (5 bases). The V end was cut by 2 bases, the J end by 3 bases, with 11 bases between. The CDR3 runs to 14 residues. Germline V gene lookup returns CDR1 LNHDA and CDR2 SQIVND (reference sequence). CDR3 sequence reads: CASSIKTRDYEQYF. DNA for the CDR3: TGTGCCAGTAGTATAAAGACACGGGACTACGAGCAGTACTTC. The variable domain in full, completed from reference TRBV19 and TRBJ2-7, reads DGGITQSPKYLFRKEGQNVTLSCEQNLNHDAMYWYRQDPGQGLRLIYYSQIVNDFQKGDIAEGYSVSREKKESFPLTVTSAQKNPTAFYLCASSIKTRDYEQYFGPGTRLTVT.

This clonotype was seen more than once but under ten times. The rearrangement joins TRBV7-2 to TRBJ2-2, with a weak D call TRBD1 (8 bases). Germline CDR1 is SGHTA and CDR2 is FQGNSA. Deletions cut 6 bases from V and 6 bases from J, with 14 bases between. The CDR3 contains 14 residues. The CDR3 DNA reads TGTGCCAGCAGTTTCACAGGGGGGGCCGGGGAGCTGTTTTTT. It codes for CASSFTGGAGELFF.

This clonotype was seen a handful of times. This chain links TRBV5-6 with TRBJ1-1, with a weak D call TRBD1 (6 bases). The CDR3 has 14 amino acids. CDR1 and CDR2 from the germline V gene are SGHDT and YYEEEE. V lost 2 bases to trimming and J lost 7 bases, with 15 bases between them. The CDR3: CASSFRDILFEAFF. The CDR3 nucleotides are TGTGCCAGCAGCTTTCGGGACATTCTTTTTGAAGCTTTCTTT.

V usage is TRBV24-1 and J usage is TRBJ2-2, with a weak D call TRBD2 (6 bases). The germline V gene encodes CDR1 KGHDR and CDR2 SFDVKD. The V gene lost 3 bases and the J gene lost 4 bases, with 14 bases spanning the gap. The CDR3 spans 16 residues. CDR3 in amino acids: CATSDAGTSLTGELFF. In DNA, the CDR3 is TGTGCCACCAGTGATGCCGGGACTTCACTCACCGGGGAGCTGTTTTTT.